Presented here are 11 T cell receptor beta chains from one specimen sequenced in a study of blood T cell repertoires in COVID-19. The protocol was immunoSEQ multiplex PCR, while the TCRdb copy is restricted to in-frame clones and leaves out a portion. The sample has 250,000 to 300,000 clones, approximately 90% seen once. The sample taken for sequencing was peripheral blood. Receptors originate from a woman aged 45-59 years who had recovered from COVID-19.

The chain carries TRBV6-5 and TRBJ1-5, with D tentatively TRBD1 (6 bases). V lost 7 bases, J lost 4 bases, and 11 bases lay in between. The CDR3 is made up of 13 amino acids. In germline, CDR1 is MNHEY, CDR2 SVGAGI. CDR3 coding DNA: TGTGCCAGCACCCTACAGGGAAATCAGCCCCAGCATTTT. Translating it yields CASTLQGNQPQHF.

The CDR3 nucleotides are TGTGCCAGCAGCCGAATAGCGGTTGAGCAGTTCTTC. It specifies CASSRIAVEQFF. J is TRBJ2-1 and V is TRBV7-8; D is perhaps TRBD2 (6 bases). From germline, CDR1 is SGHVS and CDR2 FQNEAQ. This CDR3 contains 12 residues. V shed 5 bases and J shed 9 bases, with 11 bases lying between them. The full variable domain, rest sourced from reference TRBV7-8 and TRBJ2-1, is GAGVSQSPRYKVAKRGQDVALRCDPISGHVSLFWYQQALGQGPEFLTYFQNEAQLDKSGLPSDRFFAERPEGSVSTLKIQRTQQEDSAVYLCASSRIAVEQFFGPGTRLTVL.

The rearrangement joins TRBV4-3 to TRBJ1-1; D is undetermined. Germline assignment: CDR1 LGHNA and CDR2 YSLEER. Trimming left V 3 bases short and J 1 base short, with 9 bases between. The CDR3 sequence is 14 residues long. CDR3 in DNA: TGCGCCAGCAGCCAGTTGACGGGGAACACTGAAGCTTTCTTT. The encoded protein is CASSQLTGNTEAFF.

The CDR3 loop is CASSETGGANYGYTF. In DNA, the CDR3 is TGTGCCAGCAGTGAAACAGGGGGGGCTAACTATGGCTACACCTTC. The chain links TRBV28 to TRBJ1-2; 8 nucleotides align to TRBD1. There are 15 residues in the CDR3. The junction had 5 bases not matched to a gene; V was cut back by 5 bases and J by 0 bases. The germline CDR1 and CDR2 sequences are MDHEN and SYDVKM.

The rearrangement uses TRBV29-1 and TRBJ2-3; D unresolved. This CDR3 has 13 residues. V lost 7 bases and J lost 6, with 17 bases in between. Germline CDR1 reads SQVTM; CDR2 reads ANQGSEA. The DNA for the CDR3 is TGCAGCGCCACCCGGAACCAAGCGGATACGCAGTATTTT. Its protein is CSATRNQADTQYF.

The CDR3 reads CASSQNPGTGLTGELFF. CDR3 in DNA: TGCGCCAGCAGCCAAAACCCCGGGACAGGGCTAACCGGGGAGCTGTTTTTT. This chain links TRBV5-1 with TRBJ2-2; 9 bases map to TRBD1. There are 17 residues in the CDR3. V was clipped by 4 bases and J by 5 bases; unmatched bases: 12. CDR1 and CDR2 (germline): SGHRS, YFSETQ.

This rearrangement joins TRBV7-2 to TRBJ2-1; D is unclear. The CDR3 contains 19 residues. CDR1 is SGHTA, CDR2 FQGNSA, per germline. The ends were cut back, 5 bases at V and 0 bases at J, with 23 bases in the middle. The CDR3 DNA reads as TGTGCCAGCAGCCACCCTGCCCTCCTTGTCCCGAGCTCCTACAATGAGCAGTTCTTC. Encoded protein: CASSHPALLVPSSYNEQFF.

The count of this clone is one. The chain recombines TRBV5-1 with TRBJ1-6, with TRBD1 matching 8 bases. Looked up from germline, CDR1 is SGHRS and CDR2 is YFSETQ. With V trimmed by 4 bases and J by 5 bases, 11 bases remained unmatched. The length of the CDR3 is 17 residues. CDR3: CASSLWDRRSHNSPLHF. For the CDR3, the DNA is TGCGCCAGCAGCCTCTGGGACAGGAGGAGCCATAATTCACCCCTCCACTTT.

The J gene is TRBJ2-7, the V gene TRBV6-5, with D possibly matching TRBD1 (6 bases). The germline V gene encodes CDR1 MNHEY and CDR2 SVGAGI. V lost 5 bases and J lost 6, with 17 bases in between. The CDR3 extends over 14 amino acids. The CDR3 bases are TGTGCCAGCAGTCGGGGAACAGGGTTGAGCGAGCAGTACTTC. Protein: CASSRGTGLSEQYF.

In DNA, the CDR3 is TGTGCCAGCAGCGTAGAGGGGTTGGGCGAAAAACTGTTTTTT. Translating it yields CASSVEGLGEKLFF. The gene calls are TRBV9 and TRBJ1-4; D is perhaps TRBD1 (5 bases). The CDR3 is 14 amino acids. Per germline, CDR1 SGDLS and CDR2 YYNGEE. V shed 0 bases and J shed 8 bases, with 11 bases lying between them.

This clone has only one observation. The V gene is TRBV10-3, the J gene TRBJ1-1, with 8 positions matching TRBD1. V trimming: 4 bases; J trimming: 0 bases; junction bases outside the gene matches: 7. CDR1 is ENHRY and CDR2 is SYGVKD in the germline V gene. This CDR3 comprises 16 residues. The CDR3 spells CAISGGDRGLNTEAFF. The CDR3 coding sequence is TGTGCCATCAGTGGGGGCGACAGGGGACTGAACACTGAAGCTTTCTTT.